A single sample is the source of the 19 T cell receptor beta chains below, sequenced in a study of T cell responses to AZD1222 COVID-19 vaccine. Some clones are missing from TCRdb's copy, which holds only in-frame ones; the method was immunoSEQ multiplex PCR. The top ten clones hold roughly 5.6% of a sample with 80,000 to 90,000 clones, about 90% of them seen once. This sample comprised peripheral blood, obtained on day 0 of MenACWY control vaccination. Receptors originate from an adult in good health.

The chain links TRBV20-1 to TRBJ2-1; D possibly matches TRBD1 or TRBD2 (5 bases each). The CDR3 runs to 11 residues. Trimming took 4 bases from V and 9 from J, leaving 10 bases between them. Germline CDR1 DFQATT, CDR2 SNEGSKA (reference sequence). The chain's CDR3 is CSATRGAEQFF. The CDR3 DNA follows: TGCAGTGCTACACGAGGGGCTGAGCAGTTCTTC.

DNA for the CDR3: TGTGCCAGCAGCACTCTCAAGTATATACGGGGGGGATTCACCGGGGAGCTGTTTTTT. This translates into CASSTLKYIRGGFTGELFF. This rearrangement joins TRBV21-1 to TRBJ2-2; no DNA check was done on the table's D call, TRBD2. TRBV21-1 is listed as a pseudogene. The CDR3 loop spans 19 amino acids.

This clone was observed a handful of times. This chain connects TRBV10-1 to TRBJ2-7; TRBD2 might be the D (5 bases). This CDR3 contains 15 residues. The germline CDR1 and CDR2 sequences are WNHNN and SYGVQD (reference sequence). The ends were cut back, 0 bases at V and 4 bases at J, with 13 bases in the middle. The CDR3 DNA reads TGCGCCAGCAGTGAGTCGAACGGGAAGGAGTACGAGCAGTACTTC. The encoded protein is CASSESNGKEYEQYF.

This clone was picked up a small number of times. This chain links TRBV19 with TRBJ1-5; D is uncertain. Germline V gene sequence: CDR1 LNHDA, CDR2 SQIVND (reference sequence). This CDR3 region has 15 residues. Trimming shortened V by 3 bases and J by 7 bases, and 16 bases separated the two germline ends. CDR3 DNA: TGTGCCAGTAGTATCCCCTCGGGGAGGGAACAGCCCCAGCATTTT. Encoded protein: CASSIPSGREQPQHF.

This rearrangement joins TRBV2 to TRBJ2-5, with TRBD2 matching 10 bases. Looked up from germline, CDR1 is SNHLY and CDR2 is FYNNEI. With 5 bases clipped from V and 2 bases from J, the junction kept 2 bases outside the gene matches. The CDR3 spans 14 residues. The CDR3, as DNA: TGTGCCAGCAGTCGGACTAGCGGACAAGAGACCCAGTACTTC. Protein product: CASSRTSGQETQYF.

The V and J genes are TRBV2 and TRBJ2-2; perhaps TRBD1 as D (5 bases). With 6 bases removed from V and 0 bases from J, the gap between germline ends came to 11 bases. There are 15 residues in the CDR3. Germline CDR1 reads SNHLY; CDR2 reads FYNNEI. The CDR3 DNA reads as TGTGCCAGCAGCCCCCTGACAGCGAACACCGGGGAGCTGTTTTTT. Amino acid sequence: CASSPLTANTGELFF.

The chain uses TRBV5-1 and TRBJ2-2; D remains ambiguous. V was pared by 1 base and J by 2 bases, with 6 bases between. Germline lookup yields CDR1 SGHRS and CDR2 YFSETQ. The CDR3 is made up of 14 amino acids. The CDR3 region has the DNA TGCGCCAGCAGCTTGTTTGAAAACACCGGGGAGCTGTTTTTT. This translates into CASSLFENTGELFF.

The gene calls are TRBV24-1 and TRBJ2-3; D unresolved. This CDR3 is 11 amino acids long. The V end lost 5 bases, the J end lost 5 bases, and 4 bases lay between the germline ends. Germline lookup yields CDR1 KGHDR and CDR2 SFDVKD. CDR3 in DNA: TGTGCCACCAGTGCCCGAGATACGCAGTATTTT. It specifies CATSARDTQYF.

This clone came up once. The CDR3 is CASSRQEDTEAFF. CDR3 DNA sequence: TGTGCCAGCTCTCGACAGGAAGACACTGAAGCTTTCTTT. The V gene is TRBV18, the J gene TRBJ1-1, with D perhaps matching TRBD1 (6 bases). Trimming shortened V by 6 bases and J by 3 bases, and 11 bases separated the two germline ends. Germline CDR1 is KGHSH and CDR2 is LQKENI. The CDR3 covers 13 residues.

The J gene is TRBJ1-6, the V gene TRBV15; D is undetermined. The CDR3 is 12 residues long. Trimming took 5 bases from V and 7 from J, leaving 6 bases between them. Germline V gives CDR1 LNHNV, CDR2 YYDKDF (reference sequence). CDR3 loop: CATSAPNSPLHF. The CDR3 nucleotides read TGTGCCACCAGCGCCCCGAATTCACCCCTCCACTTT.

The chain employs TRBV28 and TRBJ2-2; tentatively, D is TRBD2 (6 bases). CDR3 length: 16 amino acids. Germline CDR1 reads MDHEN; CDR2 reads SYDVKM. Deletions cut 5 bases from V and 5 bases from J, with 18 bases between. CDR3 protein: CASSPPGQGGTGELFF. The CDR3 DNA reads TGTGCCAGCAGTCCACCGGGGCAGGGAGGTACCGGGGAGCTGTTTTTT.

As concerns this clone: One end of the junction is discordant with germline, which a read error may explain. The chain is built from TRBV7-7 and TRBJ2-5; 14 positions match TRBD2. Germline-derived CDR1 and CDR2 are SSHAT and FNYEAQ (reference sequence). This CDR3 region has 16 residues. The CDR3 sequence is CASSPGLAGGGETQYF. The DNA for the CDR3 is TGTGCTAGCAGCCCAGGACTAGCGGGGGGTGGAGAGACCCAGTACTTC.

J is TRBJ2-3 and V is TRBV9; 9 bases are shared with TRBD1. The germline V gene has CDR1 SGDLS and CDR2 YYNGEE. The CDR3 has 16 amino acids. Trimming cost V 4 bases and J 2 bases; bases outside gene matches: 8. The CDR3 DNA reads TGTGCCAGCAGCCCGAGACAGGGGGGTTACACAGATACGCAGTATTTT. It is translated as CASSPRQGGYTDTQYF.

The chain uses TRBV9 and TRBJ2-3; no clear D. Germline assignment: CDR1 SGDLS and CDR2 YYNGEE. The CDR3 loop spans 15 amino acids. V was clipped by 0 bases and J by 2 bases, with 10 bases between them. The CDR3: CASSVALHPTDTQYF. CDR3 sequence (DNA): TGTGCCAGCAGCGTAGCCCTCCACCCCACAGATACGCAGTATTTT.

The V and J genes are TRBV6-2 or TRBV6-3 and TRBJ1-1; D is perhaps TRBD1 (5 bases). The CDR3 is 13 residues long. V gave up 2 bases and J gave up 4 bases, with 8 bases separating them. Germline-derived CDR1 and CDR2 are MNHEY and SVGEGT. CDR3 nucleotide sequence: TGTGCCAGCAGTTACATTGGGGGCACTGAAGCTTTCTTT. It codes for CASSYIGGTEAFF.

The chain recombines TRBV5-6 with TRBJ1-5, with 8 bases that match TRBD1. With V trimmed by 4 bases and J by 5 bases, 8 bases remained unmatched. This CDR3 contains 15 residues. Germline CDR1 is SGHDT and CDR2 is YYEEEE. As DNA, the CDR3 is TGTGCCAGCAGCGCCATGACAGGGGATTATCAGCCCCAGCATTTT. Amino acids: CASSAMTGDYQPQHF.

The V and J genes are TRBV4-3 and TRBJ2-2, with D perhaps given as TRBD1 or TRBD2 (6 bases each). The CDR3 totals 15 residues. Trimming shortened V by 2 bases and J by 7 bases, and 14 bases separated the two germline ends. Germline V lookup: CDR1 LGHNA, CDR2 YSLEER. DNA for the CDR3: TGCGCCAGCAGCCAAATCTCCGGGGGCGGCGGGGAGCTGTTTTTT. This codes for CASSQISGGGGELFF.

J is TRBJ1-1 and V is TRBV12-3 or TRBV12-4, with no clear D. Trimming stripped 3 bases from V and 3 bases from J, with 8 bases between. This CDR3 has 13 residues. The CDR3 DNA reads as TGTGCCAGCAGTTTTGAGCGCGACACTGAAGCTTTCTTT. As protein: CASSFERDTEAFF.

As DNA, the CDR3 is TGTGCCAGTAGTGACCGACATTTTGGGGAACTGTTTTTT. Protein product: CASSDRHFGELFF. This chain joins TRBV19 and TRBJ1-4; D remains unclear. V was shortened by 5 bases and J by 12 bases, with 16 bases between the two germline ends. The CDR3 has 13 residues. Germline V lookup: CDR1 LNHDA, CDR2 SQIVND (reference sequence).